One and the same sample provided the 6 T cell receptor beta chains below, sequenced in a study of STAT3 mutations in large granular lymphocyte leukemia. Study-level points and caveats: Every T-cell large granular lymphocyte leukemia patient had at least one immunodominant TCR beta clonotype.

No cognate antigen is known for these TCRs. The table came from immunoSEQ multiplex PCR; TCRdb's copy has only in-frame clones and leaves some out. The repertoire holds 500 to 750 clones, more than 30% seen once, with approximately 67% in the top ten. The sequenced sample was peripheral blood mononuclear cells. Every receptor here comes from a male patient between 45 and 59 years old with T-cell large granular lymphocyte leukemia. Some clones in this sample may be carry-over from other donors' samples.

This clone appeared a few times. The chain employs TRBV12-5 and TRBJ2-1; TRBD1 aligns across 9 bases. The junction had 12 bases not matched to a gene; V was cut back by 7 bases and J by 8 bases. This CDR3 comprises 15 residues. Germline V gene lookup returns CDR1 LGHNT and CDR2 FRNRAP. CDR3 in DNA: TGTGCTAGTGCCTTTGGACAGGGGATTGCCGATGAGCAGTTCTTC. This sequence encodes CASAFGQGIADEQFF.

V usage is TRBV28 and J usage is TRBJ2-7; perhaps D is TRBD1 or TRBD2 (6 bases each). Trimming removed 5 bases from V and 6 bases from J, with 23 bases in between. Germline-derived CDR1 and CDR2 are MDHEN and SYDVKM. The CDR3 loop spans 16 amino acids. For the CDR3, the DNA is TGTGCCAGCAGTCCTCGGGAAGGGGGAGGATGGCTCGAGCAGTACTTC. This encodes CASSPREGGGWLEQYF.

CDR3 DNA: TGCAGCGTTGGTAGGGAAGAGGGCAGCTATGGCTACACCTTC. Translation gives CSVGREEGSYGYTF. The rearrangement joins TRBV29-1 to TRBJ1-2; D remains unclear. Germline V gene sequence: CDR1 SQVTM, CDR2 ANQGSEA. V was clipped by 4 bases and J by 4 bases, with 16 bases between them. CDR3 length: 14 residues. The whole variable domain, remainder taken from reference TRBV29-1 and TRBJ1-2, is SAVISQKPSRDICQRGTSLTIQCQVDSQVTMMFWYRQQPGQSLTLIATANQGSEATYESGFVIDKFPISRPNLTFSTLTVSNMSPEDSSIYLCSVGREEGSYGYTFGSGTRLTVV.

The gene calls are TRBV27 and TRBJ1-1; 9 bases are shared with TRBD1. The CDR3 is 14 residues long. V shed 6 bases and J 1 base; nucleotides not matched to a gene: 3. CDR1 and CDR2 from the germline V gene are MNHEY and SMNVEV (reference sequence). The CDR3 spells CASRDRGRNTEAFF. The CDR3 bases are TGTGCCAGCAGGGACAGGGGAAGGAACACTGAAGCTTTCTTT.

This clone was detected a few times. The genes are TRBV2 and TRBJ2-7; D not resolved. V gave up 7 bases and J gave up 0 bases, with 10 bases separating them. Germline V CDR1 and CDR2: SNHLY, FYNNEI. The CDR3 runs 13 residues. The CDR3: CASKAGRSYEQYF. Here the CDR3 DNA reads TGTGCCAGCAAGGCAGGACGCTCCTACGAGCAGTACTTC.

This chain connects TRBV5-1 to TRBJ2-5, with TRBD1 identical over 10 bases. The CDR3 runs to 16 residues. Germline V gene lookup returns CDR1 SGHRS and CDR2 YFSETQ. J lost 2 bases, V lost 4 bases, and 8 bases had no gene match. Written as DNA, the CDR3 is TGCGCCAGCAGCCCACGCGGACAGGGGGTACAAGAGACCCAGTACTTC. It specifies CASSPRGQGVQETQYF.